This record concerns one TCR beta chain sequence. The antigen is undetermined. Treatment defined: oral pan-JAK inhibitor, 5-10 mg twice daily. Punch biopsies of lesional scalp, plus peripheral blood, were taken from alopecia areata patients. The V gene lost 1 base and the J gene lost 4 bases, with 10 bases spanning the gap. CDR3 length equals 14 residues. The germline V gene encodes CDR1 MNHNS and CDR2 SASEGT. The data are from a study of CD8+ T cells in alopecia areata. Study-wide context: Treated patients were given oral tofacitinib, which was dosed at 5 to 10 mg twice daily. Patients in the study were on tofacitinib for 6 to 18 months, then off it for 6 months. Findings and limits, study-wide: Higher clonality than in normal scalp was seen in lesional scalp, especially alopecia totalis/universalis.

Following RNA extraction, reverse transcription yielded cDNA that acted as the sequencing template. Sequencing used immunoSEQ multiplex PCR; TCRdb keeps in-frame clones, though not all of them. In the table there are around 180,000 clones, 60% of which are singletons. Material: CD4+ T cells sorted from blood, obtained at week 24, from a patient treated with tofacitinib. This TCR derives from a human donor with alopecia areata. The chain uses TRBV6-1 and TRBJ1-2; perhaps TRBD1 as D (5 bases). Written as DNA, the CDR3 is TGTGCCAGCAGTGAAGGGGGCGCAGGCTATGGCTACACCTTC. It codes for CASSEGGAGYGYTF.